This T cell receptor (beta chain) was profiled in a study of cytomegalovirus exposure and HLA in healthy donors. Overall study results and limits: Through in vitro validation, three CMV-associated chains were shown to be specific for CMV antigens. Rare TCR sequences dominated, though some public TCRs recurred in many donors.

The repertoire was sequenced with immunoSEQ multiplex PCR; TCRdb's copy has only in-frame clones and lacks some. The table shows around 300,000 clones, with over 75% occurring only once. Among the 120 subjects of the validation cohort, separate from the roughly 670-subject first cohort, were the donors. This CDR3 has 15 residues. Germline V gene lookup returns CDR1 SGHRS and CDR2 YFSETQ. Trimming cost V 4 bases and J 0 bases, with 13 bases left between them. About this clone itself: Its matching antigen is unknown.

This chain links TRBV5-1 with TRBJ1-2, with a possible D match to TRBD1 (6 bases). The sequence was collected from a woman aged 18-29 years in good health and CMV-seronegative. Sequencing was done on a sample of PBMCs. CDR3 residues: CASSLQTGANYGYTF. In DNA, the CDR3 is TGCGCCAGCAGCCTTCAGACAGGTGCTAACTATGGCTACACCTTC.